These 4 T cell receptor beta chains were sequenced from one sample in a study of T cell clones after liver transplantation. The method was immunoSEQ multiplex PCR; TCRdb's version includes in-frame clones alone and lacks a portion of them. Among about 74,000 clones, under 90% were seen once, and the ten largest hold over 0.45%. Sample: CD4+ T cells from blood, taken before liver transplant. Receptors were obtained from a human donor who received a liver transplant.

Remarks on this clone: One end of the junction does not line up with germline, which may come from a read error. CDR3 loop: CARRDGGGLFF. The CDR3 DNA follows: TGTGCCCGGAGGGACGGGGGAGGACTGTTTTTT. V is TRBV30 and J is TRBJ1-4; perhaps TRBD1 as D (5 bases). Germline V gene sequence: CDR1 GTSNPN, CDR2 SVGIG (reference sequence). The length of the CDR3 is 11 residues.

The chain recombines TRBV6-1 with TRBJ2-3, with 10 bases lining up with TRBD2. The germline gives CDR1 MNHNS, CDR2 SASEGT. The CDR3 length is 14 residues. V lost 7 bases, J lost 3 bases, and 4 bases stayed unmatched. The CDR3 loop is CASTGLATTDTQYF. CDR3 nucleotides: TGTGCCAGCACGGGACTAGCGACGACAGATACGCAGTATTTT.

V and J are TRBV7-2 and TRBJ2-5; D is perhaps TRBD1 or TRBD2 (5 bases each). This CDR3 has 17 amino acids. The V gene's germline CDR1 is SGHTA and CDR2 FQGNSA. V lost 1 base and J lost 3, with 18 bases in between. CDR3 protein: CASSLDGDGGPEETQYF. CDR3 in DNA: TGTGCCAGCAGCTTAGACGGGGATGGGGGACCCGAAGAGACCCAGTACTTC. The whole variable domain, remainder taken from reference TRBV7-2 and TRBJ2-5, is GAGVSQSPSNKVTEKGKDVELRCDPISGHTALYWYRQSLGQGLEFLIYFQGNSAPDKSGLPSDRFSAERTGGSVSTLTIQRTQQEDSAVYLCASSLDGDGGPEETQYFGPGTRLLVL.

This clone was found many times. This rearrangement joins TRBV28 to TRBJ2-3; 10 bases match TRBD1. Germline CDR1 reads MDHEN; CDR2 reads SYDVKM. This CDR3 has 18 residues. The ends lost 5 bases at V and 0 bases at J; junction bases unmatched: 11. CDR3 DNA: TGTGCCAGCAGTGTGGGACAGGGGCAGGACTCTAGCACAGATACGCAGTATTTT. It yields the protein CASSVGQGQDSSTDTQYF.